These T cell receptor beta chains were read from a single sample in a study of cytomegalovirus exposure and HLA in healthy donors. Profiling relied on immunoSEQ multiplex PCR, and the TCRdb table lists in-frame clones only, not all of them. Of 73,000 or so clones listed, 94% were seen once; the top ten hold more than 2.5%. Specimen: PBMCs. Receptors were obtained from a young woman in good health and CMV-seropositive. Each CDR3 is given with its conserved first and last residue. A D gene is named only where the DNA matches it firmly. Clone size is given for some rows only: seen once, a few or many times, or a class if the clone is expanded.

TRBJ2-2,NA,TRBV7-9,NA,CASSFPPRDLTGELFF,TGTGCCAGCAGCTTTCCTCCCAGGGATCTCACCGGGGAGCTGTTTTTT
TRBJ1-5,NA,TRBV6-6,NA,CASSYMPTVNQPQHF,TGTGCCAGCAGTTACATGCCCACGGTAAATCAGCCCCAGCATTTT
TRBJ2-7,NA,TRBV10-3,NA,CAIRYRESSYEQYF,TGTGCCATCAGATACAGGGAAAGTAGCTACGAGCAGTACTTC
TRBJ2-1,NA,TRBV5-4,TRBD2,CASSLSSGIYNEQFF,TGTGCCAGCAGCTTGAGTAGCGGGATCTACAATGAGCAGTTCTTC
TRBJ2-7,once,TRBV7-2,TRBD1,CASSTRQGMNEQYF,TGTGCCAGCAGCACCCGACAGGGTATGAACGAGCAGTACTTC
TRBJ1-1,NA,TRBV19,NA,CASSPGSGRKMNTEAFF,TGTGCCAGTAGTCCCGGAAGCGGGCGTAAAATGAACACTGAAGCTTTCTTT
TRBJ2-3,NA,TRBV18,NA,CASSQLGTDTQYF,TGTGCCAGCTCCCAACTAGGGACAGATACGCAGTATTTT
TRBJ1-5,NA,TRBV18,TRBD1,CASSPDRDQPQHF,TGTGCCAGCTCACCAGACAGGGATCAGCCCCAGCATTTT
TRBJ2-1,once,TRBV28,TRBD2,CASSPLAGGLYNEQFF,TGTGCCAGCAGTCCTTTAGCGGGAGGGCTCTACAATGAGCAGTTCTTC
TRBJ2-1,NA,TRBV4-3,NA,CASSHSGVGTYNEQFF,TGCGCCAGCAGCCATAGTGGGGTCGGGACCTACAATGAGCAGTTCTTC
TRBJ2-5,once,TRBV7-8,TRBD2,CASSLGAGAYETQYF,TGTGCCAGCAGCTTAGGAGCGGGAGCTTATGAGACCCAGTACTTC
TRBJ1-5,NA,TRBV4-2,NA,CASSQVWTANQPQHF,TGTGCCAGCAGCCAAGTTTGGACAGCGAATCAGCCCCAGCATTTT
TRBJ2-3,NA,TRBV21-1,NA,CASSYRLTSQIVTDTQYF,TGTGCCAGCAGCTACCGTCTGACTAGCCAGATCGTCACAGATACGCAGTATTTT
TRBJ1-1,NA,TRBV10-3,NA,CAISESSMNTEAFF,TGTGCCATCAGTGAAAGTAGCATGAACACTGAAGCTTTCTTT
TRBJ2-7,once,TRBV4-1,NA,CASSQGRGLQSYEQYF,TGCGCCAGCAGCCAAGGTAGAGGGCTGCAGAGCTACGAGCAGTACTTC
TRBJ1-2,NA,TRBV6-5,TRBD1,CASSYQVDRDGYTF,TGTGCCAGCAGTTACCAAGTCGACAGGGATGGCTACACCTTC
TRBJ1-3,NA,TRBV28,NA,CASSLSSGNSGNTIYF,TGTGCCAGCAGTTTATCTTCAGGGAATTCTGGAAACACCATATATTTT
TRBJ2-6,NA,TRBV7-2,NA,CASSSRASGANVLTF,TGTGCCAGCAGCAGCAGGGCCTCTGGGGCCAACGTCCTGACTTTC
TRBJ2-7,NA,TRBV11-3,NA,CASSSQGAGKQYF,TGTGCCAGCAGCTCTCAGGGCGCGGGAAAGCAGTACTTC
TRBJ2-2,NA,TRBV14,NA,CASSHQLNTGELFF,TGTGCCAGCAGCCACCAACTGAACACCGGGGAGCTGTTTTTT
TRBJ2-7,NA,TRBV7-9,NA,CASSGPRNYEQYF,TGTGCCAGCAGCGGGCCACGGAATTACGAGCAGTACTTC
TRBJ1-3,NA,TRBV5-1,NA,CASSLEPTGSGNTIYF,TGCGCCAGCAGCTTGGAGCCCACTGGCTCTGGAAACACCATATATTTT
TRBJ2-1,once,TRBV9,NA,CASSALDRRSYNEQFF,TGTGCCAGCAGCGCTCTGGACAGAAGATCCTACAATGAGCAGTTCTTC
TRBJ2-3,NA,TRBV9,TRBD2,CASSVDSGRTTDTQYF,TGTGCCAGCAGCGTAGACAGCGGGAGGACCACAGATACGCAGTATTTT
TRBJ2-7,NA,TRBV27,TRBD2,CASSLSAGGAYEQYF,TGTGCCAGCAGTTTATCAGCGGGAGGGGCCTACGAGCAGTACTTC
TRBJ2-3,NA,TRBV2,NA,CASSDDWETQYF,TGTGCCAGCAGTGATGATTGGGAGACGCAGTATTTT
TRBJ2-2,NA,TRBV28,TRBD1,CASSYTGGVGELFF,TGTGCCAGCAGTTATACAGGGGGAGTCGGGGAGCTGTTTTTT
TRBJ2-5,NA,TRBV28,TRBD1,CASSRTGASKETQYF,TGTGCCAGCAGCCGGACAGGGGCCTCTAAAGAGACCCAGTACTTC
TRBJ1-6,NA,TRBV5-6,TRBD1,CASSLARQGDNSPLHF,TGTGCCAGCAGCTTGGCGAGACAGGGCGATAATTCACCCCTCCACTTT
TRBJ2-1,NA,TRBV12-5,NA,CASGLGEGGEQFF,TGTGCTAGTGGTTTGGGCGAAGGAGGTGAGCAGTTCTTC
TRBJ2-7,once,TRBV2,TRBD1,CASSATGGYYEQYF,TGTGCCAGCAGTGCGACAGGGGGCTACTACGAGCAGTACTTC
TRBJ2-1,NA,TRBV25-1,NA,CASSEVADEQFF,TGTGCCAGCAGTGAGGTAGCCGATGAGCAGTTCTTC
TRBJ2-7,NA,TRBV28,NA,CASSLPFKSSYEQYF,TGTGCCAGCAGTTTACCGTTCAAGAGCTCCTACGAGCAGTACTTC
TRBJ2-7,NA,TRBV5-1,TRBD1,CASSWNPDRVDEQYF,TGCGCCAGCAGCTGGAACCCTGACAGGGTGGACGAGCAGTACTTC
TRBJ1-3,NA,TRBV15,NA,CATSREGAGLFGNTIYF,TGTGCCACCAGCAGAGAAGGGGCCGGGCTGTTTGGAAACACCATATATTTT
TRBJ2-1,NA,TRBV28,NA,CASIPLGSSYNEQFF,TGTGCCAGCATCCCCCTAGGGAGCTCCTACAATGAGCAGTTCTTC
TRBJ1-5,NA,TRBV6-1,NA,CASSESPPSHGGNQPQHF,TGTGCCAGCAGTGAATCGCCCCCATCCCATGGAGGCAATCAGCCCCAGCATTTT
TRBJ1-1,NA,TRBV5-5,NA,CASSLEEFWDTEAFF,TGTGCCAGCAGCTTGGAGGAGTTTTGGGACACTGAAGCTTTCTTT
TRBJ2-7,NA,TRBV6-5,TRBD2,CASSRGLAGAEQYF,TGTGCCAGCAGCCGAGGACTAGCGGGAGCCGAGCAGTACTTC
TRBJ1-1,NA,TRBV28,NA,CASGERPNTEAFF,TGTGCCAGCGGGGAGAGACCGAACACTGAAGCTTTCTTT
TRBJ2-7,NA,TRBV10-2,TRBD1,CASEKQGAGEQYF,TGCGCCAGCGAAAAGCAGGGGGCGGGCGAGCAGTACTTC
TRBJ1-6,NA,TRBV28,NA,CAITPQTRLLGSYNSPLHF,TGTGCCATTACGCCTCAGACCCGGCTCCTAGGTTCCTATAATTCACCCCTCCACTTT
TRBJ1-3,NA,TRBV6-6,TRBD1,CASSHQVGGGGNTIYF,TGTGCCAGCAGTCATCAGGTTGGAGGGGGCGGAAACACCATATATTTT
TRBJ2-6,once,TRBV5-1,TRBD1,CASSWGTGGVSSGANVLTF,TGCGCCAGCAGCTGGGGGACAGGGGGCGTATCCTCTGGGGCCAACGTCCTGACTTTC
TRBJ1-1,NA,TRBV5-8,TRBD1,CASSLDGTDTEAFF,TGTGCCAGCAGCTTGGACGGGACAGACACTGAAGCTTTCTTT
TRBJ1-3,once,TRBV19,NA,CASSTGYGNTIYF,TGTGCCAGTAGCACAGGATACGGAAACACCATATATTTT
TRBJ1-3,NA,TRBV4-1,NA,CASSQARGNTIYF,TGCGCCAGCAGCCAAGCGCGTGGAAACACCATATATTTT
TRBJ2-5,NA,TRBV2,NA,CASSAFSGETQYF,TGTGCCAGCAGTGCTTTTTCGGGGGAGACCCAGTACTTC
TRBJ2-5,NA,TRBV19,NA,CASSTKDLGLTKRRRETQYF,TGTGCCAGTAGTACCAAGGACCTCGGACTAACCAAACGCCGGAGGGAGACCCAGTACTTC